The 22 T cell receptor beta chains below all came from one sample that was sequenced in a study of T cells after yellow fever vaccination. Using its own MiXCR run on the 5' RACE reads, TCRdb lists one record per CDR3 protein. Of about 210,000 distinct CDR3 sequences listed, more than 3% are singletons. Sample: CD4+ T cells sorted from PBMCs, taken 10 days after the yellow fever booster vaccination. Receptor source: a man younger than 35 who received the YFV17D yellow fever vaccine.

This clonotype was observed at least ten times. This chain uses TRBV6-2 or TRBV6-3 with TRBJ1-6; TRBD1 might be the D (5 bases). The V gene's germline CDR1 is MNHEY and CDR2 SVGEGT. This CDR3 spans 13 amino acids. The ends were cut back, 6 bases at V and 6 bases at J, with 9 bases in the middle. DNA of the CDR3: TGTGCCAGCAGCCAGGGAGTTAATTCACCCCTCCACTTT. Residues: CASSQGVNSPLHF.

This clonotype appeared a few times. Here the CDR3 DNA reads TGTGCCAGCTCACCAAGCAGAGCCTCCTACGAGCAGTACTTC. Its translation: CASSPSRASYEQYF. This chain uses TRBV18 with TRBJ2-7; D remains unclear. This CDR3 spans 14 amino acids. Trimming shortened V by 2 bases and J by 0 bases, and 8 bases separated the two germline ends. Germline lookup yields CDR1 KGHSH and CDR2 LQKENI.

The rearrangement uses TRBV15 and TRBJ1-6, with D maybe TRBD1 (6 bases). There are 15 residues in the CDR3. The ends were cut back, 3 bases at V and 10 bases at J, with 16 bases in the middle. Looked up from germline, CDR1 is LNHNV and CDR2 is YYDKDF (reference sequence). The CDR3 spells CATSRKTGTQSPLHF. The CDR3 region has the DNA TGTGCCACCAGCAGGAAAACAGGGACTCAATCACCCCTCCACTTT.

This clonotype was recorded at least ten times. V and J are TRBV4-3 and TRBJ2-5, with a weak D call TRBD2 (7 bases). The CDR3 extends over 16 amino acids. The germline gives CDR1 LGHNA, CDR2 YSLEER. Trimming left V 0 bases short and J 2 bases short, with 13 bases between. CDR3 in DNA: TGCGCCAGCAGCCAAGAATACCGGGGGGCACAAGAGACCCAGTACTTC. Its translation is CASSQEYRGAQETQYF.

The chain employs TRBV5-6 and TRBJ2-3, with TRBD2 matching 8 bases. Germline trimming cut 2 bases from V and 4 bases from J; bases unmatched to any gene: 9. CDR3 length equals 16 residues. CDR1 and CDR2 from the germline V gene are SGHDT and YYEEEE. The CDR3: CASSFPKTSAADTQYF. In DNA form, the CDR3 reads TGTGCCAGCAGCTTCCCAAAGACTAGCGCTGCAGATACGCAGTATTTT.

A few counts support this clonotype. CDR3 sequence reads: CASSLAGVYLFF. As DNA, the CDR3 is TGTGCCAGCAGCTTAGCAGGAGTGTATCTGTTTTTT. J is TRBJ1-4 and V is TRBV7-8, with D uncertain. CDR1 is SGHVS and CDR2 is FQNEAQ in the germline V gene. This CDR3 has 12 residues. The germline V and J ends were trimmed by 0 bases and 14 bases, with 10 bases remaining between them.

The rearrangement joins TRBV14 to TRBJ1-2; 7 bases agree with TRBD1. Germline CDR1 and CDR2: SGHDN and FVKESK. CDR3 length: 14 amino acids. V trimming: 2 bases; J trimming: 7 bases; junction bases outside the gene matches: 7. The CDR3 sequence: CASSQKTGSGGYTF. CDR3 bases: TGTGCCAGCAGCCAAAAGACAGGGAGCGGTGGCTACACCTTC.

This clonotype was observed many times. V gene TRBV18 combines with J gene TRBJ1-1; no clear D. In germline, CDR1 is KGHSH, CDR2 LQKENI. CDR3 length: 11 residues. The germline V and J ends were trimmed by 8 bases and 7 bases, with 11 bases remaining between them. In DNA, the CDR3 is TGTGCCAGCGACAACGGCAATGAAGCTTTCTTT. Protein sequence: CASDNGNEAFF.

This clonotype showed up many times. V gene TRBV11-2 combines with J gene TRBJ2-1; 7 bases agree with TRBD1. Germline assignment: CDR1 SGHAT and CDR2 FQNNGV. The V and J ends lost 5 bases and 6 bases, in that order; junction bases with no gene match: 4. The CDR3 length is 13 residues. The CDR3, as DNA: TGTGCCAGCAGCGAGGGACAGTCCAATGAGCAGTTCTTC. Translation gives CASSEGQSNEQFF.

This clonotype has just a few counts. V usage is TRBV20-1 and J usage is TRBJ2-2; the match to TRBD1 covers 7 bases. The V segment lost 1 base and the J segment 7 bases; nucleotides outside the gene matches: 9. This CDR3 has 15 residues. Germline CDR1 reads DFQATT; CDR2 reads SNEGSKA (reference sequence). The CDR3 protein is CSARGQGSILGELFF. The CDR3 DNA is TGCAGTGCTAGAGGACAGGGATCTATTCTCGGGGAGCTGTTTTTT.

This clonotype was recorded at least ten times. The chain joins TRBV5-1 to TRBJ2-2; D might be TRBD1 or TRBD2, each matching 5 bases. V was trimmed by 1 base and J by 0 bases, leaving 10 bases between them. Germline loops: CDR1 SGHRS, CDR2 YFSETQ. The CDR3 sequence is 16 residues long. The CDR3 sequence is CASSLPGPANTGELFF. As DNA, the CDR3 is TGCGCCAGCAGCTTGCCGGGACCAGCGAACACCGGGGAGCTGTTTTTT.

This clonotype was counted between two and nine times. The V call is TRBV9, the J call TRBJ2-2; D unresolved. Germline CDR1 SGDLS, CDR2 YYNGEE. V was shortened by 0 bases and J by 5 bases, with 8 bases between the two germline ends. This CDR3 contains 14 residues. The CDR3 nucleotides are TGTGCCAGCAGCGTAGGCGCGGCGACCGGGGAGCTGTTTTTT. It translates to CASSVGAATGELFF.

This clonotype was found many times. The chain couples TRBV6-2 or TRBV6-3 to TRBJ2-7; 10 bases map to TRBD1. This CDR3 spans 15 amino acids. Germline V gives CDR1 MNHEY, CDR2 SVGEGT. Germline trimming cut 4 bases from V and 0 bases from J; bases unmatched to any gene: 3. The CDR3: CASSSGQGISYEQYV. The DNA of the CDR3 is TGTGCCAGCAGTTCGGGACAGGGGATCTCCTACGAGCAGTACGTC.

The chain joins TRBV3-1 to TRBJ2-3; possible D gene TRBD2, 5 bases. This CDR3 region has 15 residues. The germline V gene has CDR1 LGHDT and CDR2 YNNKEL (reference sequence). The germline V and J ends were trimmed by 0 bases and 1 base, with 8 bases remaining between them. CDR3 nucleotides: TGTGCCAGCAGCCAAGATGGGAGCCGCACAGATACGCAGTATTTT. This gives the protein CASSQDGSRTDTQYF.

This clonotype was observed many times. V gene TRBV12-3 or TRBV12-4 combines with J gene TRBJ2-7; 10 bases map to TRBD2. The CDR3 sequence is 15 residues long. V lost 3 bases, J lost 2 bases, and 4 bases stayed unmatched. The CDR3 loop reads CASSFLAGGPYEQYF. In DNA, the CDR3 is TGTGCCAGCAGTTTCTTAGCGGGGGGCCCCTACGAGCAGTACTTC.

In the case of this clonotype: The junction departs from the called germline gene at one end, perhaps through a read error. This chain connects TRBV7-2 to TRBJ2-7; D call uncertain. The CDR3 spans 11 residues. From germline, CDR1 is SGHTA and CDR2 FQGNSA. As DNA, the CDR3 is TGTGCCAGCAGCTTAGGGTTAGGACCGACGTTC. It is translated as CASSLGLGPTF.

This clonotype was counted a few times. The chain couples TRBV7-6 to TRBJ2-1; D possibly corresponds to TRBD1 (5 bases). The V end lost 1 base, the J end lost 9 bases, and 10 bases lay between the germline ends. The CDR3 is 13 amino acids. Germline CDR1 is SGHVS and CDR2 is FNYEAQ. CDR3 sequence (DNA): TGTGCCAGCAGCTTAGTAGGGGCCAGTGAGCAGTTCTTC. Amino acids: CASSLVGASEQFF.

In its sample, this clonotype was seen a few times. V usage is TRBV29-1 and J usage is TRBJ1-5; D gene ambiguous. Per germline, CDR1 SQVTM and CDR2 ANQGSEA. Trimming left V 4 bases short and J 2 bases short, with 9 bases between. The CDR3 is made up of 13 amino acids. The CDR3 sequence is CSVAEGGNQPQHF. The CDR3 DNA sequence: TGCAGCGTTGCAGAGGGAGGCAATCAGCCCCAGCATTTT.

The chain uses TRBV12-3 or TRBV12-4 and TRBJ2-1, with TRBD2 identical over 7 bases. This CDR3 is built from 16 residues. With 3 bases clipped from V and 0 bases from J, the junction kept 5 bases outside the gene matches. CDR3 nucleotides: TGTGCCAGCAGTTTCTCTAGCGGAAGCTCCTACAATGAGCAGTTCTTC. Translating gives CASSFSSGSSYNEQFF.

In this sample, this clonotype turned up many times. V usage is TRBV4-1 and J usage is TRBJ2-4, with 9 bases fitting TRBD1. The CDR3 contains 19 residues. V gave up 4 bases and J gave up 0 bases; unmatched junction bases: 13. Germline V gene data show CDR1 as MGHRA and CDR2 as YSYEKL. The CDR3: CASSREGTGTLLAKNIQYF. The CDR3 DNA reads TGCGCCAGCAGCCGAGAGGGGACAGGGACCCTTTTAGCCAAAAACATTCAGTACTTC.

This clonotype was recorded many times. This rearrangement joins TRBV6-2 or TRBV6-3 to TRBJ2-6; D remains ambiguous. The CDR3 extends over 14 amino acids. Trimming removed 3 bases from V and 4 bases from J, with 7 bases in between. Germline V gene lookup returns CDR1 MNHEY and CDR2 SVGEGT. The CDR3 here is CASSYAAGANVLTF. CDR3 coding DNA: TGTGCCAGCAGTTATGCGGCAGGGGCCAACGTCCTGACTTTC.

Ten or more counts support this clonotype. The rearrangement uses TRBV20-1 and TRBJ2-3; D is possibly TRBD2 (7 bases). Trimming took off 6 bases at V and 0 bases at J, with 13 bases between the two ends. The germline gives CDR1 DFQATT, CDR2 SNEGSKA (reference sequence). This CDR3 is 14 amino acids long. As DNA, the CDR3 is TGCAGTGCGCGACGGGGGGCTAGCACAGATACGCAGTATTTT. This encodes CSARRGASTDTQYF.